The 25 T cell receptor beta chains reported below all come from one sample, sequenced in a study of T-cell reconstitution after alpha-beta-depleted transplantation in children. TCRbeta library construction was performed incorporating unique molecular identifiers. TCRdb re-called the PCR reads with MiXCR, one entry per CDR3 protein. The sample holds approximately 230,000 distinct CDR3 sequences, more than 20% seen once. The starting material was PBMCs, mostly from graft donor cells, obtained 360 days after TCRalphabeta/CD19-depleted stem cell transplant. These receptors all stem from a female patient between 2 and 15 years old who had a stem cell transplant for congenital amegakaryocytic thrombocytopenia, so the T cells may come from the graft donor.

This clonotype was seen only a few times. The chain combines TRBV5-6 with TRBJ2-7, with TRBD1 as a possible D gene (5 bases). Per germline, CDR1 SGHDT and CDR2 YYEEEE. The V end was cut by 0 bases, the J end by 2 bases, with 9 bases between. The CDR3 is made up of 14 amino acids. CDR3 nucleotide sequence: TGTGCCAGCAGCTTGGATCAGGGAACCTACGAGCAGTACTTC. It specifies CASSLDQGTYEQYF.

V and J are TRBV9 and TRBJ2-5; D tentatively reads TRBD1 or TRBD2 (5 bases each). The germline gives CDR1 SGDLS, CDR2 YYNGEE. The ends were cut back, 0 bases at V and 4 bases at J, with 16 bases in the middle. The CDR3 is 16 residues long. CDR3 residues: CASSVGDIGARETQYF. The DNA of the CDR3 is TGTGCCAGCAGCGTAGGAGACATCGGGGCGAGAGAGACCCAGTACTTC. The whole variable domain, filled in from reference TRBV9 and TRBJ2-5, reads DSGVTQTPKHLITATGQRVTLRCSPRSGDLSVYWYQQSLDQGLQFLIQYYNGEERAKGNILERFSAQQFPDLHSELNLSSLELGDSALYFCASSVGDIGARETQYFGPGTRLLVL.

The table lists this clonotype with a few counts. The chain is built from TRBV24-1 and TRBJ2-3, with TRBD1 matching 7 bases. The germline V gene encodes CDR1 KGHDR and CDR2 SFDVKD. V shed 5 bases, J shed 3 bases, and the junction held 7 bases outside the gene matches. The CDR3 is 15 amino acids. In nucleotides, the CDR3 is TGTGCCACCAGTGGCCCGGGACAGATAACAGATACGCAGTATTTT. Translating gives CATSGPGQITDTQYF.

This sequence joins TRBV28 and TRBJ2-7; D may be TRBD1 (5 bases). CDR1 is MDHEN and CDR2 is SYDVKM in the germline V gene. The ends were cut back, 4 bases at V and 4 bases at J, with 14 bases in the middle. This CDR3 contains 14 residues. Here the CDR3 reads CASSYGAKNYEQYF. The DNA for the CDR3 is TGTGCCAGCAGTTATGGGGCTAAAAATTACGAGCAGTACTTC.

V is TRBV12-3 or TRBV12-4 and J is TRBJ2-1, with 7 nucleotides matching TRBD2. The trim removed 5 bases at V and 7 bases at J, leaving 11 bases unmatched. This CDR3 comprises 15 residues. This CDR3 reads CASSDSGDGGNEQFF. The CDR3 DNA is TGTGCCAGCAGTGACAGCGGGGACGGAGGGAATGAGCAGTTCTTC.

The rearrangement uses TRBV14 and TRBJ2-3; D remains ambiguous. This CDR3 has 14 amino acids. Germline CDR1 SGHDN, CDR2 FVKESK. The V end lost 4 bases, the J end lost 6 bases, and 14 bases lay between the germline ends. The CDR3, as DNA: TGTGCCAGCAGCCTGAGAGACCGGGTTGATACGCAGTATTTT. It encodes CASSLRDRVDTQYF.

The V and J genes are TRBV5-1 and TRBJ2-4; D tentatively reads TRBD1 or TRBD2 (5 bases each). Trimming cost V 5 bases and J 15 bases, with 24 bases left between them. Germline CDR1 and CDR2: SGHRS and YFSETQ. The CDR3 is made up of 14 amino acids. The CDR3, as DNA: TGCGCCAGCAGTTCCGTATTTTGGGACCCAAGAGTGTACTTC. It translates to CASSSVFWDPRVYF.

A few counts support this clonotype. The rearrangement links TRBV29-1 to TRBJ2-7; 11 bases align to TRBD2. J lost 3 bases, V lost 6 bases, and 4 bases had no gene match. CDR1 and CDR2 from the germline V gene are SQVTM and ANQGSEA. The CDR3 consists of 13 residues. CDR3 bases: TGCAGCGTCGCCGGGACTAGCGGCTACGAGCAGTACTTC. The encoded protein is CSVAGTSGYEQYF.

There are a few counts of this clonotype. This chain links TRBV28 with TRBJ2-1; a possible D gene is TRBD2 (5 bases). This CDR3 region has 17 residues. Deletions cut 0 bases from V and 8 bases from J, with 20 bases between. Germline V CDR1 and CDR2: MDHEN, SYDVKM. DNA of the CDR3: TGTGCCAGCAGTTTATGGAGGGAGTGGTCATCGCTGGATGAGCAGTTCTTC. Protein product: CASSLWREWSSLDEQFF.

The chain carries TRBV6-2 or TRBV6-3 and TRBJ2-3; 12 bases align to TRBD2. J was trimmed by 6 bases and V by 2 bases; bases with no gene match: 12. In germline, CDR1 is MNHEY, CDR2 SVGEGT. There are 18 residues in the CDR3. The CDR3: CASSYAPLLAGGPDTQYF. The CDR3 DNA follows: TGTGCCAGCAGTTACGCCCCCCTGCTAGCGGGGGGGCCTGATACGCAGTATTTT.

The rearrangement joins TRBV28 to TRBJ1-1, with 7 bases fitting TRBD1. Trimming cost V 5 bases and J 10 bases; bases outside gene matches: 7. The CDR3 is 12 residues long. The germline V gene has CDR1 MDHEN and CDR2 SYDVKM. The CDR3 DNA follows: TGTGCCAGCAGTGCCTCGGACAGGCCAGCTTTCTTT. This translates into CASSASDRPAFF. Full variable domain (outside the CDR3, taken from reference TRBV28 and TRBJ1-1): DVKVTQSSRYLVKRTGEKVFLECVQDMDHENMFWYRQDPGLGLRLIYFSYDVKMKEKGDIPEGYSVSREKKERFSLILESASTNQTSMYLCASSASDRPAFFGQGTRLTVV.

This clonotype was detected a few times. The rearrangement joins TRBV20-1 to TRBJ1-2, with D perhaps matching TRBD1 (6 bases). The CDR3 covers 13 residues. Trimming removed 6 bases at V and 2 bases at J, with 13 bases between. CDR1 is DFQATT and CDR2 is SNEGSKA in the germline V gene (reference sequence). This chain's CDR3 is CSASRQANYGYTF. CDR3 DNA sequence: TGCAGTGCCAGCCGACAGGCAAACTATGGCTACACCTTC.

The chain combines TRBV5-5 with TRBJ2-7, with D possibly being TRBD1 or TRBD2 (6 bases each). The V end was cut by 3 bases, the J end by 4 bases, with 17 bases between. The germline V gene has CDR1 SGHKS and CDR2 YYEKEE (reference sequence). The CDR3 consists of 15 residues. CDR3 sequence: CASSSFSGASYEQYF. For the CDR3, the DNA is TGTGCCAGCAGCTCGTTTTCGGGGGCGTCGTACGAGCAGTACTTC.

This clonotype turned up a few times. The rearrangement joins TRBV11-2 to TRBJ2-7; 7 bases match TRBD2. V dropped 5 bases and J dropped 2; count of bases not matched to a gene: 6. This CDR3 has 14 amino acids. In germline, CDR1 is SGHAT, CDR2 FQNNGV. CDR3 nucleotide sequence: TGTGCCAGCAGCCGCGCTAGCGGCCCCTACGAGCAGTACTTC. Its protein product is CASSRASGPYEQYF.

This clonotype was seen a handful of times. The V call is TRBV27, the J call TRBJ2-1, with TRBD1 matching over 8 bases. Germline V lookup: CDR1 MNHEY, CDR2 SMNVEV (reference sequence). The CDR3 runs to 16 residues. V trimming: 2 bases; J trimming: 3 bases; junction bases outside the gene matches: 6. The CDR3 reads CASSLTGQGGYNEQFF. CDR3 sequence (DNA): TGTGCCAGCAGTTTAACCGGACAGGGAGGCTACAATGAGCAGTTCTTC.

This clonotype was observed a few times. This chain links TRBV28 with TRBJ1-3, with D hard to call. CDR3 length: 18 residues. CDR1 is MDHEN and CDR2 is SYDVKM in the germline V gene. V lost 3 bases and J lost 0, with 18 bases in between. The CDR3, as DNA: TGTGCCAGCAGTTTTATGGTAGGAGGGCTGTACTCTGGAAACACCATATATTTT. It encodes CASSFMVGGLYSGNTIYF.

This sequence joins TRBV12-3 or TRBV12-4 and TRBJ1-4; no clear D gene. There are 14 residues in the CDR3. V was shortened by 6 bases and J by 0 bases, with 8 bases between the two germline ends. The CDR3 reads CASSSPPTNEKLFF. The CDR3 DNA is TGTGCCAGCAGCTCCCCTCCAACTAATGAAAAACTGTTTTTT.

V gene TRBV4-1 combines with J gene TRBJ2-1; the match to TRBD1 covers 7 bases. The germline V gene encodes CDR1 MGHRA and CDR2 YSYEKL. This CDR3 is 13 amino acids long. Unmatched junction bases numbered 2, after V lost 0 bases and J lost 9 bases. The CDR3 DNA reads TGCGCCAGCAGCCAAGAGACAGGGACTGAGCAGTTCTTC. It is translated as CASSQETGTEQFF.

In this sample, this clonotype turned up many times. The chain combines TRBV12-3 or TRBV12-4 with TRBJ2-1; 11 nucleotides align to TRBD2. V was clipped by 5 bases and J by 4 bases; unmatched bases: 4. This CDR3 comprises 15 residues. The CDR3 DNA reads TGTGCCAGCAGTGACACTAGCGGGAGATACAATGAGCAGTTCTTC. Residues: CASSDTSGRYNEQFF.

V is TRBV12-3 or TRBV12-4 and J is TRBJ1-5; D is perhaps TRBD1 (6 bases). Trimming removed 8 bases at V and 7 bases at J, with 18 bases between. This CDR3 comprises 14 residues. The CDR3 here is CASGQHGGGQPQHF. The CDR3 coding sequence is TGTGCCAGCGGTCAACATGGAGGGGGACAGCCCCAGCATTTT.

This clonotype was found a few times. This rearrangement joins TRBV20-1 to TRBJ1-5; TRBD1 agrees at 7 bases. With 5 bases clipped from V and 5 bases from J, the junction kept 6 bases outside the gene matches. The CDR3 extends over 13 amino acids. Germline V gene data show CDR1 as DFQATT and CDR2 as SNEGSKA (reference sequence). The CDR3, as DNA: TGCAGTGCTCCTACAGGGGCCCATCAGCCCCAGCATTTT. It yields the protein CSAPTGAHQPQHF.

V gene TRBV19 combines with J gene TRBJ1-5; the D gene is possibly TRBD1 (5 bases). This CDR3 has 15 amino acids. The germline CDR1 and CDR2 sequences are LNHDA and SQIVND (reference sequence). The V and J ends lost 3 bases and 4 bases respectively, with 13 bases between them. Here the CDR3 reads CASSIFREKNQPQHF. In DNA, the CDR3 is TGTGCCAGTAGTATTTTCAGGGAAAAGAATCAGCCCCAGCATTTT.

The J gene is TRBJ1-3, the V gene TRBV12-3 or TRBV12-4, with no clear D. The CDR3 covers 15 residues. The V gene lost 1 base and the J gene lost 0 bases, with 7 bases spanning the gap. CDR3 in amino acids: CASSLDSLSGNTIYF. CDR3 DNA sequence: TGTGCCAGCAGTTTAGACAGCCTCTCTGGAAACACCATATATTTT.

V is TRBV5-1 and J is TRBJ2-3; 8 nucleotides align to TRBD1. Unmatched junction bases numbered 8, after V lost 3 bases and J lost 14 bases. The germline V gene has CDR1 SGHRS and CDR2 YFSETQ. The length of the CDR3 is 12 residues. The CDR3 protein is CASSSRQGKWYF. The CDR3 DNA reads TGCGCCAGCAGCTCTAGACAGGGGAAATGGTATTTT.

This rearrangement joins TRBV24-1 to TRBJ2-5; 8 bases are a match to TRBD2. The CDR3 is 12 amino acids. Germline V gene sequence: CDR1 KGHDR, CDR2 SFDVKD. In DNA form, the CDR3 reads TGTGAACTAGCGGAGCACCAAGAGACCCAGTACTTC. Translation: CELAEHQETQYF.